Presented here are 17 T cell receptor beta chains from one specimen sequenced in a study of T cells in Graves' hyperthyroidism and ophthalmopathy (dated by TCRdb to about 2019). Preparation of the library involved multiplex PCR. Sequencing took place on an Illumina HiSeq 2000. TCR beta CDR3 regions were amplified from RNA transcripts. A first-round RT-PCR of the TCR CDR3 used the HTBI primer set with the Qiagen OneStep RT-PCR kit. TCRdb trimmed public reads at Q25 via fastp, called clones via MiXCR and kept in-frame beta chains. Each entry merges the rows of one CDR3 protein and shows their most common DNA and genes. For this sample there are hundreds of thousands of distinct CDR3 sequences; roughly a sixth appear just once. 2.5% to 4% of the sample rests with the top ten. The sample taken for sequencing was blood. The receptors here all came from a woman between 35 and 50 years old with Graves' ophthalmopathy.

This clonotype was observed a few times. Since no conserved phenylalanine or tryptophan closes the CDR3, a read error is the likely cause. The chain employs TRBV7-2 and TRBJ2-5; 7 nucleotides line up with TRBD1. There are 15 residues in the CDR3. The germline V gene has CDR1 SGHTA and CDR2 FQGNSA. J gave up 5 bases and V 4 bases, and 10 bases lay outside the gene matches. CDR3 DNA: TGTGCCAGCAGCTACCCCGCGACAGGGCGGGAGACCCAGTACCTC. This sequence encodes CASSYPATGRETQYL.

This clonotype was found a few times. The J gene is TRBJ1-1, the V gene TRBV10-2; 11 positions match TRBD1. Germline CDR1 is WSHSY and CDR2 is SAAADI. This CDR3 has 15 residues. With V trimmed by 8 bases and J by 2 bases, 7 bases remained unmatched. In DNA form, the CDR3 reads TGCGCCAGCTACGGACAGGGGGCCTATAACACTGAAGCTTTCTTT. This gives the protein CASYGQGAYNTEAFF.

In this sample, this clonotype turned up a few times. The genes are TRBV5-1 and TRBJ2-7; D remains ambiguous. The CDR3 runs to 13 residues. Germline values: CDR1 SGHRS, CDR2 YFSETQ. Deletions cut 4 bases from V and 2 bases from J, with 10 bases between. CDR3 in amino acids: CASSPDSPYEQYF. The CDR3 region has the DNA TGCGCCAGCAGCCCTGACTCGCCCTACGAGCAGTACTTC. The whole variable domain, filled in from reference TRBV5-1 and TRBJ2-7, reads KAGVTQTPRYLIKTRGQQVTLSCSPISGHRSVSWYQQTPGQGLQFLFEYFSETQRNKGNFPGRFSGRQFSNSRSEMNVSTLELGDSALYLCASSPDSPYEQYFGPGTRLTVT.

Ten or more counts support this clonotype. The V call is TRBV6-1, the J call TRBJ1-5; D may be TRBD1 (5 bases). V lost 8 bases, J lost 4 bases, and 15 bases lay in between. CDR3 length: 14 residues. Germline assignment: CDR1 MNHNS and CDR2 SASEGT. CDR3 nucleotide sequence: TGTGCCAGCGGGTTGGGACTGTTAAATCAGCCCCAGCATTTT. Protein: CASGLGLLNQPQHF.

The V and J genes are TRBV19 and TRBJ1-4, with TRBD1 matching 8 bases. Germline loops: CDR1 LNHDA, CDR2 SQIVND (reference sequence). The CDR3 runs to 13 residues. Losses at the gene ends were 8 bases for V and 4 bases for J; bases not matched to a gene: 3. The CDR3 loop reads CASADRDNEKLFF. The CDR3 region has the DNA TGTGCCAGTGCGGACAGGGATAATGAAAAACTGTTTTTT.

The chain recombines TRBV6-2 or TRBV6-3 with TRBJ2-7; 10 nucleotides match TRBD2. With 3 bases clipped from V and 0 bases from J, the junction kept 2 bases outside the gene matches. Germline V gene lookup returns CDR1 MNHEY and CDR2 SVGEGT. The CDR3 has 15 amino acids. In DNA, the CDR3 is TGTGCCAGCAGTTATCAGCGGGGGGGCTCCTACGAGCAGTACTTC. Translation: CASSYQRGGSYEQYF.

This clonotype has just a few counts. V gene TRBV20-1 combines with J gene TRBJ2-3; weak D call: TRBD2 (6 bases). Germline CDR1 reads DFQATT; CDR2 reads SNEGSKA (reference sequence). The V and J ends lost 3 bases and 3 bases respectively, with 16 bases between them. The CDR3 totals 15 residues. The CDR3 here is CSARKAPEGTDTQYF. In DNA, the CDR3 is TGCAGTGCTAGGAAGGCCCCGGAGGGAACAGATACGCAGTATTTT.

On this clonotype itself: Relative to the germline gene, one junction end is altered; a read error may explain this. The CDR3 DNA reads TGTGCCAGCAATACCACCGGGACGGCTGAAGCTTCCTTT. Protein: CASNTTGTAEASF. The chain carries TRBV28 and TRBJ1-1, with D possibly matching TRBD1 (5 bases). CDR1 MDHEN and CDR2 SYDVKM come from the germline V gene. The CDR3 length is 13 residues.

This clonotype has at least ten counts. The rearrangement joins TRBV3-1 to TRBJ2-7, with 7 positions matching TRBD1. From germline, CDR1 is LGHDT and CDR2 YNNKEL (reference sequence). V was pared by 2 bases and J by 6 bases, with 16 bases of the junction left unmatched. This CDR3 is 17 amino acids long. CDR3 region: CASSQLPTGVPPVEQYF. DNA of the CDR3: TGTGCCAGCAGCCAACTACCTACAGGGGTCCCCCCCGTCGAGCAGTACTTC.

This clonotype was picked up a small number of times. The rearrangement joins TRBV3-1 to TRBJ2-3, with 8 bases lining up with TRBD2. Germline V gives CDR1 LGHDT, CDR2 YNNKEL (reference sequence). The CDR3 is made up of 16 amino acids. V dropped 3 bases and J dropped 4; count of bases not matched to a gene: 9. As DNA, the CDR3 is TGTGCCAGCAGCCAGGGGCGGGGGGCCAGGGCAGATACGCAGTATTTT. It encodes CASSQGRGARADTQYF.

This clonotype has a count of ten or more. This sequence joins TRBV6-1 and TRBJ2-1, with no clear D. This CDR3 comprises 14 residues. Trimming shortened V by 6 bases and J by 7 bases, and 16 bases separated the two germline ends. From germline, CDR1 is MNHNS and CDR2 SASEGT. The CDR3 loop reads CASRAGSGFNEQFF. CDR3 coding DNA: TGTGCCAGCAGGGCCGGGTCAGGATTTAATGAGCAGTTCTTC.

The table lists this clonotype with many counts. CDR3 sequence (DNA): TGTGCCAGCAGCCCTTGGACAGGTTCCATGAACACTGAAGCTTTCTTT. It specifies CASSPWTGSMNTEAFF. The chain links TRBV11-2 to TRBJ1-1, with TRBD1 matching 7 bases. CDR3 size: 16 residues. V lost 5 bases to trimming and J lost 0 bases; unmatched junction nucleotides: 9. The V gene's germline CDR1 is SGHAT and CDR2 FQNNGV. Supplemented by reference TRBV11-2 and TRBJ1-1, the full variable domain reads EAGVAQSPRYKIIEKRQSVAFWCNPISGHATLYWYQQILGQGPKLLIQFQNNGVVDDSQLPKDRFSAERLKGVDSTLKIQPAKLEDSAVYLCASSPWTGSMNTEAFFGQGTRLTVV.

This clonotype showed up just a few times. CDR3 sequence: CASSLRRATNEKLFF. The CDR3, as DNA: TGCGCCAGCAGCTTGAGGCGAGCAACTAATGAAAAACTGTTTTTT. J is TRBJ1-4 and V is TRBV5-1; D gene ambiguous. V was shortened by 1 base and J by 0 bases, with 7 bases between the two germline ends. CDR3 length equals 15 residues. The germline gives CDR1 SGHRS, CDR2 YFSETQ. Drawing the rest from reference TRBV5-1 and TRBJ1-4, the complete variable domain is KAGVTQTPRYLIKTRGQQVTLSCSPISGHRSVSWYQQTPGQGLQFLFEYFSETQRNKGNFPGRFSGRQFSNSRSEMNVSTLELGDSALYLCASSLRRATNEKLFFGSGTQLSVL.

There are a few counts of this clonotype. The chain carries TRBV3-1 and TRBJ1-4; a possible D gene is TRBD1 (6 bases). The V end lost 5 bases, the J end lost 5 bases, and 15 bases lay between the germline ends. Germline V gene data show CDR1 as LGHDT and CDR2 as YNNKEL (reference sequence). The CDR3 length is 15 residues. The CDR3 region has the DNA TGTGCCAGCAGCAAACGAGGGGGTCAAAATGAAAAACTGTTTTTT. This encodes CASSKRGGQNEKLFF.

This clonotype appeared a few times. The genes are TRBV9 and TRBJ1-4; D gene uncertain. The V end was cut by 1 base, the J end by 6 bases, with 16 bases between. Germline V CDR1 and CDR2: SGDLS, YYNGEE. The CDR3 is 16 residues long. The CDR3 reads CASSVYDGPADEKLFF. CDR3 nucleotide sequence: TGTGCCAGCAGCGTATACGATGGTCCGGCGGATGAAAAACTGTTTTTT.

This clonotype appeared many times. CDR3 region: CASTLGGAWETQYF. CDR3 sequence (DNA): TGTGCCAGCACCCTCGGGGGGGCGTGGGAGACCCAGTACTTC. This chain connects TRBV28 to TRBJ2-5; 8 nucleotides line up with TRBD2. The germline V gene encodes CDR1 MDHEN and CDR2 SYDVKM. CDR3 size: 14 residues. Trimming cost V 7 bases and J 5 bases; bases outside gene matches: 9.

This clonotype has ten or more counts. V is TRBV10-3 and J is TRBJ2-3; 14 nucleotides align to TRBD2. The V and J ends lost 3 bases and 5 bases, in that order; junction bases with no gene match: 4. Germline V CDR1 and CDR2: ENHRY, SYGVKD. This CDR3 spans 16 amino acids. In DNA form, the CDR3 reads TGTGCCATCAGTGAAGGACTAGCGGGGGGAGGAGATACGCAGTATTTT. This encodes CAISEGLAGGGDTQYF.